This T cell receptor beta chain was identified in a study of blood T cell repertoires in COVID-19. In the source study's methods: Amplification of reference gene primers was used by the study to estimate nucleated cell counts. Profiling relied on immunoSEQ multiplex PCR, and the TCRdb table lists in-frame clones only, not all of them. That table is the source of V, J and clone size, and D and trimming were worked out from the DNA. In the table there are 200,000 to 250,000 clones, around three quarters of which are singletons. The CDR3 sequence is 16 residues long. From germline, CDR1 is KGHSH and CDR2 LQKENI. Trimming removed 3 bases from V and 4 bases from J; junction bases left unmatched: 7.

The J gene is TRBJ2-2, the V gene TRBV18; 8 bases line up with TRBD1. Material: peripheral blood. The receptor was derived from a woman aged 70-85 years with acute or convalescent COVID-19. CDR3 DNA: TGTGCCAGCTCACCCACGACAGGGGCGAGCACCGGGGAGCTGTTTTTT. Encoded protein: CASSPTTGASTGELFF.